This T cell receptor beta chain was identified during a study of blood T cell repertoires in COVID-19. Study-level information: COVID-19 samples, acute and convalescent, were from the United States, Italy and Spain. T cells, B-cell-depleted T cells, or PBMCs provided the cDNA or gDNA that served as material.

Authors' processing steps: Reference gene primer amplification in the assay estimated nucleated cell counts. The table came from immunoSEQ multiplex PCR; TCRdb's copy has only in-frame clones and leaves some out. V and J calls and clone size are those listed in that table; D and trimming were worked out from the DNA. This table holds 110,000 or so clones, approximately 85% found once. This clone was counted a few times. The CDR3 length is 15 residues. CDR1 MNHNS and CDR2 SASEGT come from the germline V gene. V gave up 6 bases and J gave up 4 bases; unmatched junction bases: 5. The chain joins TRBV6-1 to TRBJ1-4; 10 bases are a match to TRBD1. Sequenced: peripheral blood. This receptor was obtained from a man aged 35 to 55 with acute or convalescent COVID-19. The CDR3 spells CASRGQGVHNEKLFF. For the CDR3, the DNA is TGTGCCAGCAGAGGACAGGGGGTTCATAATGAAAAACTGTTTTTT.